This entry lists 31 T cell receptor beta chains sequenced from one sample in a study of blood T cell repertoires in COVID-19. Sequencing used immunoSEQ multiplex PCR; TCRdb keeps in-frame clones, though not all of them. The table records roughly 200,000 clones, around 87% of them present only once. Sequenced material: PBMCs or T cells enriched from blood (not recorded which). The receptors come from a woman aged 25 to 39 who had recovered from COVID-19.

The chain uses TRBV14 and TRBJ2-1; 8 bases are a match to TRBD2. Germline V gene sequence: CDR1 SGHDN, CDR2 FVKESK. The CDR3 has 16 amino acids. The ends lost 2 bases at V and 0 bases at J; junction bases unmatched: 3. The DNA of the CDR3 is TGTGCCAGCAGCCAATACGGGAGGGGCTCCTACAATGAGCAGTTCTTC. Its protein product is CASSQYGRGSYNEQFF.

This clone has only one observation. The CDR3 sequence is CATTGGHTGELFF. The CDR3 DNA reads TGTGCCACCACAGGGGGCCACACCGGGGAGCTGTTTTTT. J is TRBJ2-2 and V is TRBV7-9; 9 positions agree with TRBD1. CDR3 length: 13 amino acids. The J segment lost 3 bases and the V segment lost 10 bases, leaving 3 bases of the junction unmatched. Germline V CDR1 and CDR2: SEHNR, FQNEAQ (reference sequence). Using reference TRBV7-9 and TRBJ2-2 for the parts outside the CDR3, the full variable domain is DTGVSQNPRHKITKRGQNVTFRCDPISEHNRLYWYRQTLGQGPEFLTYFQNEAQLEKSRLLSDRFSAERPKGSFSTLEIQRTEQGDSAMYLCATTGGHTGELFFGEGSRLTVL.

The genes are TRBV5-1 and TRBJ2-7, with D possibly TRBD1 on 6 matching bases. Trimming pared 0 bases from V and 5 bases from J, leaving 12 bases between. The CDR3 covers 14 residues. Germline assignment: CDR1 SGHRS and CDR2 YFSETQ. Written as DNA, the CDR3 is TGCGCCAGCAGCTTGGGACAGGTTAAGGACGAGCAGTACTTC. Protein: CASSLGQVKDEQYF.

The chain links TRBV5-6 to TRBJ2-5; tentative D call: TRBD1 (5 bases). This CDR3 spans 11 amino acids. CDR1 is SGHDT, CDR2 YYEEEE, per germline. V dropped 1 base and J dropped 7 bases, with 5 bases sitting between them. The CDR3 nucleotides read TGTGCCAGCAGCTTGCAGGGGACCCAGTACTTC. Amino acid sequence: CASSLQGTQYF.

The rearrangement uses TRBV5-1 and TRBJ2-6; D is possibly TRBD1 (6 bases). Germline V CDR1 and CDR2: SGHRS, YFSETQ. Trimming left V 9 bases short and J 0 bases short, with 13 bases between. This CDR3 spans 15 amino acids. The CDR3 spells CATKQGSSGANVLTF. The DNA of the CDR3 is TGCGCCACCAAACAGGGTTCCTCTGGGGCCAACGTCCTGACTTTC.

CDR3 coding DNA: TGTGCCAGCAGCCAAGAAATTGGGGGGAATGGCTACACCTTC. It encodes CASSQEIGGNGYTF. The chain joins TRBV14 to TRBJ1-2; TRBD1 might be the D (5 bases). This CDR3 has 14 residues. V lost 0 bases, J lost 6 bases, and 11 bases lay in between. Germline CDR1 is SGHDN and CDR2 is FVKESK.

The chain recombines TRBV2 with TRBJ2-3; TRBD2 agrees at 7 bases. Germline CDR1 SNHLY, CDR2 FYNNEI. Trimming took 2 bases from V and 6 from J; bases not matched to a gene: 2. CDR3 length: 13 amino acids. In DNA form, the CDR3 reads TGTGCCAGCAGTGAACTAGCGGTGGATACGCAGTATTTT. This gives the protein CASSELAVDTQYF.

V and J are TRBV6-5 and TRBJ2-5, with unresolved D. The CDR3 loop spans 11 amino acids. Germline assignment: CDR1 MNHEY and CDR2 SVGAGI. V lost 5 bases and J 2 bases, leaving 3 bases between the germline ends. CDR3 bases: TGTGCCAGCAGTCAGCAAGAGACCCAGTACTTC. It yields the protein CASSQQETQYF.

The chain links TRBV2 to TRBJ1-2; D is perhaps TRBD1 (6 bases). CDR1 and CDR2 from the germline V gene are SNHLY and FYNNEI. This CDR3 is 12 amino acids long. The V gene lost 7 bases and the J gene lost 4 bases, with 10 bases spanning the gap. The DNA of the CDR3 is TGTGCCAGCAAAGGACAGACCTATGGCTACACCTTC. This codes for CASKGQTYGYTF. The full variable domain, completed using reference TRBV2 and TRBJ1-2, is EPEVTQTPSHQVTQMGQEVILRCVPISNHLYFYWYRQILGQKVEFLVSFYNNEISEKSEIFDDQFSVERPDGSNFTLKIRSTKLEDSAMYFCASKGQTYGYTFGSGTRLTVV.

Concerning this clone itself: Other DNA sequences in this specimen translate into the identical CDR3. The J gene is TRBJ1-2, the V gene TRBV19, with D perhaps TRBD1 (5 bases). V was cut by 1 base and J by 5 bases, with 11 bases left in between. Per the germline V gene, CDR1 is LNHDA and CDR2 is SQIVND (reference sequence). This CDR3 comprises 14 residues. The CDR3 loop is CASSIGDRGYGYTF. The CDR3 region has the DNA TGTGCCAGTAGTATAGGAGACAGAGGATATGGCTACACCTTC.

A single count supports this clone. The rearrangement uses TRBV24-1 and TRBJ1-5; TRBD1 matches at 9 bases. CDR3 size: 16 residues. V lost 4 bases and J lost 3; bases outside the gene matches: 6. Germline assignment: CDR1 KGHDR and CDR2 SFDVKD. For the CDR3, the DNA is TGTGCCACCAGTGAGGCCGGGACAGGGTCCAATCAGCCCCAGCATTTT. It is translated as CATSEAGTGSNQPQHF.

J is TRBJ1-2 and V is TRBV30; 9 bases agree with TRBD1. Germline-derived CDR1 and CDR2 are GTSNPN and SVGIG (reference sequence). Trimming cost V 0 bases and J 6 bases; bases outside gene matches: 5. The CDR3 extends over 14 amino acids. The CDR3 reads CAWSVGQGIDGYTF. The DNA for the CDR3 is TGTGCCTGGAGTGTAGGACAGGGGATTGATGGCTACACCTTC.

V usage is TRBV11-3 and J usage is TRBJ2-3; 8 bases agree with TRBD2. CDR1 is SGHNT and CDR2 is YENEEA in the germline V gene. The CDR3 runs to 15 residues. V shed 4 bases, J shed 2 bases, and the junction held 5 bases outside the gene matches. The CDR3 sequence: CASSSGLALTDTQYF. DNA for the CDR3: TGTGCCAGCAGCTCCGGACTAGCCCTCACAGATACGCAGTATTTT.

The chain couples TRBV12-3 or TRBV12-4 to TRBJ1-1; D uncertain. The V gene lost 3 bases and the J gene lost 7 bases, with 9 bases spanning the gap. The CDR3 totals 12 residues. The CDR3 loop reads CASSFSGDEAFF. For the CDR3, the DNA is TGTGCCAGCAGTTTTTCGGGAGATGAAGCTTTCTTT.

The rearrangement joins TRBV25-1 to TRBJ1-1, with D uncertain. Per the germline V gene, CDR1 is MGHDK and CDR2 is SYGVNS. The CDR3 consists of 14 residues. V lost 3 bases to trimming and J lost 4 bases, with 12 bases between them. The CDR3 region has the DNA TGTGCCAGCAGTGACCACTACGGAGGCACTGAAGCTTTCTTT. This sequence encodes CASSDHYGGTEAFF. Using reference TRBV25-1 and TRBJ1-1 for the parts outside the CDR3, the full variable domain is EADIYQTPRYLVIGTGKKITLECSQTMGHDKMYWYQQDPGMELHLIHYSYGVNSTEKGDLSSESTVSRIRTEHFPLTLESARPSHTSQYLCASSDHYGGTEAFFGQGTRLTVV.

This clone appeared a few times. The V call is TRBV5-6, the J call TRBJ1-6; tentatively, D is TRBD1 (6 bases). This CDR3 has 13 residues. Germline loops: CDR1 SGHDT, CDR2 YYEEEE. V was cut by 4 bases and J by 9 bases, with 11 bases left in between. In DNA form, the CDR3 reads TGTGCCAGCAGCGTGGTGGGGGCTTCACCCCTCCACTTT. Amino acid sequence: CASSVVGASPLHF. The entire variable domain, with the rest obtained from reference TRBV5-6 and TRBJ1-6, is as follows: DAGVTQSPTHLIKTRGQQVTLRCSPKSGHDTVSWYQQALGQGPQFIFQYYEEEERQRGNFPDRFSGHQFPNYSSELNVNALLLGDSALYLCASSVVGASPLHFGNGTRLTVT.

The gene calls are TRBV29-1 and TRBJ2-5; 7 positions match TRBD1. Germline trimming cut 6 bases from V and 0 bases from J; bases unmatched to any gene: 7. The CDR3 sequence is 14 residues long. Per the germline V gene, CDR1 is SQVTM and CDR2 is ANQGSEA. The CDR3 nucleotides read TGCAGCGTCGCCCAGGGGGAGTACCAAGAGACCCAGTACTTC. It specifies CSVAQGEYQETQYF.

The chain uses TRBV4-1 and TRBJ1-1; TRBD1 is a possible D gene (5 bases). V was clipped by 1 base and J by 2 bases, with 8 bases between them. The germline gives CDR1 MGHRA, CDR2 YSYEKL. CDR3 length: 14 amino acids. CDR3 protein: CASSQGTPNTEAFF. In DNA, the CDR3 is TGCGCCAGCAGCCAAGGGACACCAAACACTGAAGCTTTCTTT.

The V call is TRBV19, the J call TRBJ2-1; the D is unclear. The germline V gene encodes CDR1 LNHDA and CDR2 SQIVND (reference sequence). V lost 3 bases, J lost 8 bases, and 8 bases lay in between. CDR3 length: 12 residues. CDR3 nucleotide sequence: TGTGCCAGTAGTATTCCTACGTATGAGCAGTTCTTC. This gives the protein CASSIPTYEQFF.

The rearrangement joins TRBV19 to TRBJ2-1, with a possible D match to TRBD1 (5 bases). The CDR3 spans 16 residues. Trimming cost V 3 bases and J 0 bases, with 12 bases left between them. Germline assignment: CDR1 LNHDA and CDR2 SQIVND (reference sequence). The CDR3 here is CASSIGDSSSYNEQFF. CDR3 nucleotide sequence: TGTGCCAGTAGTATCGGTGACAGCAGCTCCTACAATGAGCAGTTCTTC.

The gene calls are TRBV11-2 and TRBJ2-1; TRBD2 agrees at 9 bases. From germline, CDR1 is SGHAT and CDR2 FQNNGV. The CDR3 is made up of 16 amino acids. V lost 3 bases, J lost 9 bases, and 12 bases stayed unmatched. The CDR3 reads CASSFGGLAARGEQFF. The CDR3 DNA follows: TGTGCCAGCAGCTTTGGGGGACTAGCTGCCCGGGGTGAGCAGTTCTTC.

V gene TRBV30 combines with J gene TRBJ1-2; D remains unclear. The V gene lost 3 bases and the J gene lost 6 bases, with 14 bases spanning the gap. CDR3 length: 13 residues. CDR1 is GTSNPN, CDR2 SVGIG, per germline (reference sequence). The CDR3 region is CAWRGDNSHGYTF. The CDR3 nucleotides are TGTGCCTGGAGGGGAGATAACAGCCATGGCTACACCTTC.

This clone was recorded once. The V and J genes are TRBV19 and TRBJ2-1; 11 bases are shared with TRBD2. With 4 bases clipped from V and 7 bases from J, the junction kept 6 bases outside the gene matches. Germline CDR1 and CDR2: LNHDA and SQIVND (reference sequence). This CDR3 contains 15 residues. As DNA, the CDR3 is TGTGCCAGTAGTACGCTAGCGGGGGGACGGAATGAGCAGTTCTTC. Translation gives CASSTLAGGRNEQFF.

V gene TRBV12-5 combines with J gene TRBJ1-4, with 11 bases identical to TRBD1. With 4 bases clipped from V and 13 bases from J, the junction kept 20 bases outside the gene matches. Germline loops: CDR1 LGHNT, CDR2 FRNRAP. The CDR3 has 18 residues. CDR3 residues: CASGWLPGQGVLMKRLFF. DNA of the CDR3: TGTGCTAGTGGTTGGTTACCGGGACAGGGGGTTCTAATGAAAAGACTGTTTTTT.

The genes are TRBV5-8 and TRBJ2-3, with TRBD2 matching over 10 bases. This CDR3 region has 14 residues. V lost 5 bases to trimming and J lost 5 bases; unmatched junction nucleotides: 5. Germline loops: CDR1 SGHTS, CDR2 YDEGEE. CDR3 in DNA: TGTGCCAGCAGGACGGGACTAGCGAGAGATACGCAGTATTTT. Encoded protein: CASRTGLARDTQYF. Looking up the rest from reference TRBV5-8 and TRBJ2-3 gives the full variable domain: EAGVTQSPTHLIKTRGQQATLRCSPISGHTSVYWYQQALGLGLQFLLWYDEGEERNRGNFPPRFSGRQFPNYSSELNVNALELEDSALYLCASRTGLARDTQYFGPGTRLTVL.

The V gene is TRBV7-9, the J gene TRBJ1-2; 8 nucleotides line up with TRBD1. V shed 5 bases and J 5 bases; nucleotides not matched to a gene: 10. The CDR3 has 15 residues. Germline CDR1 is SEHNR and CDR2 is FQNEAQ (reference sequence). CDR3 DNA: TGTGCCAGCAGCATCCGGGACAGGAGTCTTTATGGCTACACCTTC. Residues: CASSIRDRSLYGYTF.

This clone has a single count. In nucleotides, the CDR3 is TGTGCCAGCAGTGAAGACGGGGTAAGCTCCTACGAGCAGTACTTC. Encoded protein: CASSEDGVSSYEQYF. The chain carries TRBV25-1 and TRBJ2-7, with TRBD2 as a possible D gene (5 bases). CDR1 and CDR2 (germline): MGHDK, SYGVNS. The CDR3 is 15 amino acids. V shed 2 bases and J shed 0 bases, with 11 bases lying between them.

This chain links TRBV18 with TRBJ2-2; D is uncertain. V gave up 1 base and J gave up 9 bases, with 9 bases separating them. There are 13 residues in the CDR3. Germline loops: CDR1 KGHSH, CDR2 LQKENI. The CDR3 region has the DNA TGTGCCAGCTCACCACTTAGCTCCCGGGAGCTGTTTTTT. This translates into CASSPLSSRELFF.

This chain links TRBV20-1 with TRBJ2-7, with D tentatively TRBD2 (5 bases). The CDR3 sequence is 11 residues long. In germline, CDR1 is DFQATT, CDR2 SNEGSKA (reference sequence). Trimming took off 2 bases at V and 7 bases at J, with 9 bases between the two ends. The CDR3 loop is CSARPRTEQYF. Here the CDR3 DNA reads TGCAGTGCTAGACCCCGGACTGAGCAGTACTTC.

This clone was seen just once. The chain employs TRBV11-3 and TRBJ1-1, with 11 bases lining up with TRBD1. Germline V gene data show CDR1 as SGHNT and CDR2 as YENEEA. The V segment lost 2 bases and the J segment 4 bases; nucleotides outside the gene matches: 3. The CDR3 sequence is 15 residues long. CDR3 sequence reads: CASSLRGTGGTEAFF. DNA for the CDR3: TGTGCCAGCAGCTTACGCGGGACAGGGGGCACTGAAGCTTTCTTT.

The chain has TRBV28 and TRBJ1-1, with D tentatively TRBD1 (6 bases). Germline loops: CDR1 MDHEN, CDR2 SYDVKM. V shed 11 bases and J shed 1 base, with 17 bases lying between them. This CDR3 has 14 amino acids. The CDR3: CAHEGTRENTEAFF. The CDR3 bases are TGTGCCCACGAGGGGACACGCGAGAACACTGAAGCTTTCTTT.